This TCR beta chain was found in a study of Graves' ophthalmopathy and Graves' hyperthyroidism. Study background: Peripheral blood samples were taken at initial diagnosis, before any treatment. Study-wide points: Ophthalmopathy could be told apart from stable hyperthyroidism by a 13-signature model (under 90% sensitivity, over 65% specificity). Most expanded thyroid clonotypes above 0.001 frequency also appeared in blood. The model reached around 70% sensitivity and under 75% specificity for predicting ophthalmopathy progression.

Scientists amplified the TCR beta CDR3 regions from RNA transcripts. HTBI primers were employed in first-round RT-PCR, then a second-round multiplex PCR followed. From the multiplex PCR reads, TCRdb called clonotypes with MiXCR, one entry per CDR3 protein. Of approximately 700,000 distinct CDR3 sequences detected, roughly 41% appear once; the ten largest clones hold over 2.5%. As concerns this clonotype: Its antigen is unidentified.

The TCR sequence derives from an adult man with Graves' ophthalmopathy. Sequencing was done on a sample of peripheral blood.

CDR3 protein: CASSKRTNPNTGELFF. CDR3 nucleotide sequence: TGTGCCAGTAGCAAAAGGACTAATCCCAACACCGGGGAGCTGTTTTTT. The genes are TRBV19 and TRBJ2-2; a possible D gene is TRBD2 (6 bases). V dropped 6 bases and J dropped 2 bases, with 16 bases sitting between them. From germline, CDR1 is LNHDA and CDR2 SQIVND (reference sequence). The CDR3 spans 16 residues.